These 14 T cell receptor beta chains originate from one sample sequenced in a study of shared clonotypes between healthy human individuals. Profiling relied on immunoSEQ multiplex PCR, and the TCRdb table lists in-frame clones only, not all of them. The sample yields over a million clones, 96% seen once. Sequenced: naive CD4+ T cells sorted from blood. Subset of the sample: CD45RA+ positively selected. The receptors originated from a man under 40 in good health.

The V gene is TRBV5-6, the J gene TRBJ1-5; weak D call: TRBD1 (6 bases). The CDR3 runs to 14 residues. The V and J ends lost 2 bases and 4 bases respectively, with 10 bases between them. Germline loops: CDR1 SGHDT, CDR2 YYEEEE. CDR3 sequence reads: CASSFPGENQPQHF. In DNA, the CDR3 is TGTGCCAGCAGCTTCCCAGGGGAGAATCAGCCCCAGCATTTT. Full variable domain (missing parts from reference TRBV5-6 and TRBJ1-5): DAGVTQSPTHLIKTRGQQVTLRCSPKSGHDTVSWYQQALGQGPQFIFQYYEEEERQRGNFPDRFSGHQFPNYSSELNVNALLLGDSALYLCASSFPGENQPQHFGDGTRLSIL.

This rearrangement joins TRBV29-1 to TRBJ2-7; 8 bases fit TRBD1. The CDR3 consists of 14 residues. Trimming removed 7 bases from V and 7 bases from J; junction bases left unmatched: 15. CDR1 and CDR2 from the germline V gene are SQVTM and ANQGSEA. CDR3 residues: CSARPRTGYQEQYF. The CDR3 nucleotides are TGCAGCGCCCGTCCGAGGACAGGGTATCAGGAGCAGTACTTC.

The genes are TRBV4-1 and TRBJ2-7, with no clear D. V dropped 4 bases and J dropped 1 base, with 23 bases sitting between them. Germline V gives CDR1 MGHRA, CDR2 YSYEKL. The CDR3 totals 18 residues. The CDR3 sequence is CASSLRPIETRRSYEQYF. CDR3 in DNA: TGCGCCAGCAGCCTTAGACCGATTGAGACGCGGCGTTCCTACGAGCAGTACTTC.

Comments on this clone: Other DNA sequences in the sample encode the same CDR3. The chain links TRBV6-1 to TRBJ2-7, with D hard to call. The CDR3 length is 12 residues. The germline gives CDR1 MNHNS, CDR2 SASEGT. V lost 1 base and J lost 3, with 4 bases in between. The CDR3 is CASSEVGYEQYF. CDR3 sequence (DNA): TGTGCCAGCAGTGAAGTAGGCTACGAGCAGTACTTC.

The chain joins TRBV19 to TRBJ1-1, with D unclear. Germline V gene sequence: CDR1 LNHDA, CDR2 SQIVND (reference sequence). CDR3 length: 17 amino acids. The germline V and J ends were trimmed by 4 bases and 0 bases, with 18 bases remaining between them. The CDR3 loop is CASSTPLPLSMNTEAFF. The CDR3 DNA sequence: TGTGCCAGTAGTACCCCCCTTCCACTGAGCATGAACACTGAAGCTTTCTTT.

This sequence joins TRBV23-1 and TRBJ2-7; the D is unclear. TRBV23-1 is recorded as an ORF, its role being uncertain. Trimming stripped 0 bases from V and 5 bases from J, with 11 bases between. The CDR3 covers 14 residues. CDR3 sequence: CASSQSPSANEQYF. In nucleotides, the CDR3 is TGCGCCAGCAGTCAATCGCCGAGTGCCAACGAGCAGTACTTC.

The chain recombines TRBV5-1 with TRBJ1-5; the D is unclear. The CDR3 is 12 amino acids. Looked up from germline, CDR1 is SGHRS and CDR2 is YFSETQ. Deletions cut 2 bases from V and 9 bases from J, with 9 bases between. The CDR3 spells CASSLERTPQHF. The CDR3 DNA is TGCGCCAGCAGCTTAGAGCGAACGCCCCAGCATTTT.

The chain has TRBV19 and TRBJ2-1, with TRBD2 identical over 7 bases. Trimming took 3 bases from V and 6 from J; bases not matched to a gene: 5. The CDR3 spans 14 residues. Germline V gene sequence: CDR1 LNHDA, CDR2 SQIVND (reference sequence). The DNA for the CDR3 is TGTGCCAGTAGTATGGCGGGAGTGGCCAATGAGCAGTTCTTC. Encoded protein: CASSMAGVANEQFF.

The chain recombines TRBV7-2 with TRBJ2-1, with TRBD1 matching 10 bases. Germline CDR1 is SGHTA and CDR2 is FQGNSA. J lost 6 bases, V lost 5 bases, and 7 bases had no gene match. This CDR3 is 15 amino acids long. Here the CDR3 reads CASSAAGQGFNEQFF. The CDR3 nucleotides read TGTGCCAGCAGCGCCGCGGGACAGGGGTTCAATGAGCAGTTCTTC.

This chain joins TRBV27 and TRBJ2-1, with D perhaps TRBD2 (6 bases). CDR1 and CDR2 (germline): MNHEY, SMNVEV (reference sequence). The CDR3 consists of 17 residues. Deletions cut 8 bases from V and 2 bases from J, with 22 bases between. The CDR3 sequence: CASSRPVGEVPYNEQFF. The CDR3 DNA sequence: TGTGCCAGCTCGAGGCCCGTAGGGGAGGTTCCCTACAATGAGCAGTTCTTC.

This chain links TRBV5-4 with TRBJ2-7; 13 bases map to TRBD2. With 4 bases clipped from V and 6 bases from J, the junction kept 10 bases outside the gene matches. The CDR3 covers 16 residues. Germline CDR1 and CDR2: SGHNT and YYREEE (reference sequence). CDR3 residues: CASSTGLAGVLGEQYF. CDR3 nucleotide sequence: TGTGCCAGCAGCACCGGACTAGCGGGAGTTTTAGGCGAGCAGTACTTC.

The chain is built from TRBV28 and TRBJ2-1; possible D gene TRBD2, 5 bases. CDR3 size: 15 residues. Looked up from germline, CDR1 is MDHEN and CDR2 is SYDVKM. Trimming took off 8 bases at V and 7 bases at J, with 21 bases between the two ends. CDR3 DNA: TGTGCCAGCCACCCCCCCGGGAACAAAATTAATGAGCAGTTCTTC. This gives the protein CASHPPGNKINEQFF.

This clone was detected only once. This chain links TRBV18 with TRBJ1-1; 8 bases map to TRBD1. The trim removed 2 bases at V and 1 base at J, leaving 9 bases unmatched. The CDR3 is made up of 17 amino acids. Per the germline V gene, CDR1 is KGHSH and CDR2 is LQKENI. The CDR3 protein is CASSPVDRGNSNTEAFF. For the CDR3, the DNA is TGTGCCAGCTCACCAGTCGACAGGGGTAACTCGAACACTGAAGCTTTCTTT.

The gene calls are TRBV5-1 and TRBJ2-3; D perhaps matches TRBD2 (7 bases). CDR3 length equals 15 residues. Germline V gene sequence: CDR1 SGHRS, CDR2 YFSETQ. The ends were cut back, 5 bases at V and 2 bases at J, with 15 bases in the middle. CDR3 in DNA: TGCGCCAGCAGATCAACGGGGGGCTTCACAGATACGCAGTATTTT. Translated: CASRSTGGFTDTQYF.